The 21 T cell receptor beta chains reported below all come from one sample, sequenced in a study of control samples from healthy donors and cancer patients. Profiled with immunoSEQ multiplex PCR; TCRdb holds only in-frame clones, not every one. The top ten hold about 2.1% of the sample, which has around 120,000 clones, roughly 91% seen once. The sequenced sample was blood. Receptors originate from a woman in her sixties or seventies in good health.

The V and J genes are TRBV4-1 and TRBJ1-2, with 10 bases identical to TRBD1. Germline loops: CDR1 MGHRA, CDR2 YSYEKL. V shed 3 bases, J shed 7 bases, and the junction held 2 bases outside the gene matches. CDR3 length equals 13 residues. CDR3 region: CASSQDRGTGYTF. DNA of the CDR3: TGCGCCAGCAGCCAGGACAGGGGGACTGGCTACACCTTC.

The chain links TRBV27 to TRBJ2-2; tentatively, D is TRBD1 or TRBD2 (6 bases each). Germline V lookup: CDR1 MNHEY, CDR2 SMNVEV (reference sequence). The CDR3 length is 14 residues. Between the trimmed V and J ends, which lost 8 bases and 5 bases, there was a span of 15 bases. CDR3 protein: CASGAGEETGELFF. DNA of the CDR3: TGTGCCAGCGGCGCAGGGGAGGAAACCGGGGAGCTGTTTTTT.

The gene calls are TRBV7-2 and TRBJ2-7; D is uncertain. The CDR3 covers 15 residues. Deletions cut 5 bases from V and 1 base from J, with 15 bases between. Germline V CDR1 and CDR2: SGHTA, FQGNSA. CDR3 bases: TGTGCCAGCAGCCCCGACGGATACGAATCCTACGAGCAGTACTTC. Encoded protein: CASSPDGYESYEQYF.

The rearrangement uses TRBV19 and TRBJ1-6; D is unresolved. The CDR3 consists of 14 residues. Per the germline V gene, CDR1 is LNHDA and CDR2 is SQIVND (reference sequence). V was clipped by 7 bases and J by 5 bases, with 12 bases between them. The DNA for the CDR3 is TGTGCCAGTAACTCCCAGATCCATAATTCACCCCTCCACTTT. Translated: CASNSQIHNSPLHF.

The rearrangement uses TRBV2 and TRBJ1-1; D is unclear. The germline V gene encodes CDR1 SNHLY and CDR2 FYNNEI. The V end lost 0 bases, the J end lost 6 bases, and 11 bases lay between the germline ends. CDR3 size: 14 residues. This chain's CDR3 is CASSEALKTAEAFF. The DNA for the CDR3 is TGTGCCAGCAGTGAAGCGCTTAAGACCGCTGAAGCTTTCTTT. Full variable domain (missing parts from reference TRBV2 and TRBJ1-1): EPEVTQTPSHQVTQMGQEVILRCVPISNHLYFYWYRQILGQKVEFLVSFYNNEISEKSEIFDDQFSVERPDGSNFTLKIRSTKLEDSAMYFCASSEALKTAEAFFGQGTRLTVV.

V and J are TRBV7-6 and TRBJ2-7; D possibly corresponds to TRBD2 (5 bases). The germline gives CDR1 SGHVS, CDR2 FNYEAQ. Trimming took off 5 bases at V and 1 base at J, with 12 bases between the two ends. CDR3 size: 14 residues. The CDR3 bases are TGTGCCAGCAGCCCACGGACTCTTTCCTACGAGCAGTACTTC. This translates into CASSPRTLSYEQYF. Full variable domain (rest looked up from reference TRBV7-6 and TRBJ2-7): GAGVSQSPRYKVTKRGQDVALRCDPISGHVSLYWYRQALGQGPEFLTYFNYEAQQDKSGLPNDRFSAERPEGSISTLTIQRTEQRDSAMYRCASSPRTLSYEQYFGPGTRLTVT.

The chain has TRBV4-1 and TRBJ2-7; possibly TRBD2 for D (5 bases). The germline V gene has CDR1 MGHRA and CDR2 YSYEKL. CDR3 size: 15 residues. Between the trimmed V and J ends, which lost 4 bases and 2 bases, there was a span of 15 bases. In nucleotides, the CDR3 is TGCGCCAGCAGCCGATCTAGCACCACACCCTACGAGCAGTACTTC. It translates to CASSRSSTTPYEQYF.

The J gene is TRBJ2-5, the V gene TRBV24-1; either TRBD1 or TRBD2 may supply D (5 bases each). CDR3 length: 14 amino acids. V lost 2 bases to trimming and J lost 1 base, with 7 bases between them. Germline CDR1 reads KGHDR; CDR2 reads SFDVKD. The DNA of the CDR3 is TGTGCCACCAGTGATTCGAGGGGCCAAGAGACCCAGTACTTC. Protein sequence: CATSDSRGQETQYF.

This chain links TRBV5-1 with TRBJ1-1, with D uncertain. CDR3 size: 13 residues. Per the germline V gene, CDR1 is SGHRS and CDR2 is YFSETQ. The V and J ends lost 0 bases and 1 base respectively, with 4 bases between them. The CDR3 loop is CASSLDPNTEAFF. The CDR3 DNA reads TGCGCCAGCAGCTTGGATCCGAACACTGAAGCTTTCTTT.

This chain links TRBV5-1 with TRBJ2-5; D possibly corresponds to TRBD1 (6 bases). V lost 0 bases, J lost 5 bases, and 8 bases lay in between. From germline, CDR1 is SGHRS and CDR2 YFSETQ. The CDR3 covers 13 residues. The CDR3, as DNA: TGCGCCAGCAGCTTGGGAGGGGGTGAGACCCAGTACTTC. Translating gives CASSLGGGETQYF.

The V and J genes are TRBV28 and TRBJ2-3; the D is unclear. CDR1 and CDR2 (germline): MDHEN, SYDVKM. The CDR3 consists of 13 residues. V gave up 4 bases and J gave up 5 bases, with 10 bases separating them. CDR3 bases: TGTGCCAGCAGTTCTCCCTTAGAAGATACGCAGTATTTT. Residues: CASSSPLEDTQYF.

This clone was detected only a few times. The chain carries TRBV20-1 and TRBJ1-2; 7 bases map to TRBD1. V lost 5 bases, J lost 4 bases, and 1 base stayed unmatched. The CDR3 is made up of 11 amino acids. Germline V gene data show CDR1 as DFQATT and CDR2 as SNEGSKA (reference sequence). The CDR3 coding sequence is TGCAGTGCTCACAGGGGCTATGGCTACACCTTC. It translates to CSAHRGYGYTF.

This rearrangement joins TRBV5-8 to TRBJ1-4; 8 bases match TRBD1. CDR3 length: 15 amino acids. Germline values: CDR1 SGHTS, CDR2 YDEGEE. With V trimmed by 0 bases and J by 9 bases, 7 bases remained unmatched. CDR3 sequence reads: CASSLVTGGLQKLFF. Here the CDR3 DNA reads TGTGCCAGCAGCTTGGTTACAGGGGGGCTTCAAAAACTGTTTTTT.

The chain links TRBV3-1 (or the pseudogene TRBV3-2) to TRBJ2-5, with 8 positions matching TRBD1. With 8 bases clipped from V and 0 bases from J, the junction kept 2 bases outside the gene matches. Germline CDR1 is LGHDT and CDR2 is YNNKEL (reference sequence). The CDR3 contains 13 residues. The CDR3 DNA reads TGTGCCAGCCACAGGGGGTACCAAGAGACCCAGTACTTC. Translated: CASHRGYQETQYF.

The V gene is TRBV4-1, the J gene TRBJ1-1; D perhaps matches TRBD1 (5 bases). V gave up 1 base and J gave up 4 bases, with 10 bases separating them. Germline V gene lookup returns CDR1 MGHRA and CDR2 YSYEKL. The CDR3 consists of 14 residues. CDR3 coding DNA: TGCGCCAGCAGCCAAGCCTCCGGGGCCACTGAAGCTTTCTTT. Protein: CASSQASGATEAFF.

The J gene is TRBJ2-3, the V gene TRBV6-2 or TRBV6-3; D call uncertain. The CDR3 length is 14 residues. V lost 3 bases to trimming and J lost 2 bases, with 9 bases between them. CDR1 MNHEY and CDR2 SVGEGT come from the germline V gene. The chain's CDR3 is CASSYSRFTDTQYF. The CDR3 DNA reads TGTGCCAGCAGTTATAGTAGGTTCACAGATACGCAGTATTTT.

This chain uses TRBV10-3 with TRBJ2-7; 9 bases agree with TRBD1. The germline V gene encodes CDR1 ENHRY and CDR2 SYGVKD. The CDR3 covers 15 residues. The junction had 6 bases not matched to a gene; V was cut back by 6 bases and J by 0 bases. CDR3 DNA sequence: TGTGCCATCAGAGGGACAGGGACCCTCTCCTACGAGCAGTACTTC. Its translation is CAIRGTGTLSYEQYF.

This clone was detected only once. The genes are TRBV5-1 and TRBJ2-1; 14 positions agree with TRBD2. The trim removed 0 bases at V and 7 bases at J, leaving 3 bases unmatched. The CDR3 totals 16 residues. The germline CDR1 and CDR2 sequences are SGHRS and YFSETQ. DNA for the CDR3: TGCGCCAGCAGCTTGGAGAGGACTAGCGGGGGGAATGAGCAGTTCTTC. Translation gives CASSLERTSGGNEQFF.

This clone was found once. One junction end does not reproduce the germline sequence, and a read error may be involved. V usage is TRBV6-6 and J usage is TRBJ1-2, with D unclear. Germline CDR1 is MNHNY and CDR2 is SVGAGI (reference sequence). The CDR3 is 12 amino acids. The CDR3 spells CASSNSRGDYTF. The CDR3 DNA is TGTGCCAGCAGTAACTCGCGGGGAGACTACACCTTC.

This chain links TRBV6-5 with TRBJ1-5; D remains unclear. This CDR3 has 13 amino acids. CDR1 and CDR2 (germline): MNHEY, SVGAGI. Trimming removed 6 bases at V and 4 bases at J, with 10 bases between. The CDR3 loop is CASSNMLNQPQHF. In DNA, the CDR3 is TGTGCCAGCAGCAATATGTTGAATCAGCCCCAGCATTTT.

V gene TRBV9 combines with J gene TRBJ2-3, with 7 bases aligning to TRBD2. Germline CDR1 is SGDLS and CDR2 is YYNGEE. The CDR3 loop spans 18 amino acids. The V gene end was trimmed by 4 bases and the J gene end by 0 bases; junction bases not matched to a gene: 14. This chain's CDR3 is CASSPRVAGQFSTDTQYF. CDR3 bases: TGTGCCAGCAGCCCCAGGGTAGCGGGCCAGTTTAGCACAGATACGCAGTATTTT.